One T cell receptor beta chain is described in this entry. The cohort comprised adults aged 18 to 89 years residing in some 24 US areas. Self-reported history from a screening survey and questionnaire set each donor's cohort. It was within 2 weeks before study entry that exposed participants met a COVID-19 case. This specimen comes from a study of blood T cell repertoires in COVID-19. Study information: T cells, B-cell-depleted T cells, or PBMCs supplied cDNA or gDNA.

Assay used: immunoSEQ multiplex PCR; TCRdb lists only in-frame clones, some missing. The sample records approximately 270,000 clones, 75% to 95% being singletons. This CDR3 comprises 13 residues. Deletions cut 2 bases from V and 2 bases from J, with 7 bases between. CDR1 is MNHEY and CDR2 is SMNVEV in the germline V gene (reference sequence). The sequenced material came from PBMCs or T cells enriched from blood (not recorded which). The chain couples TRBV27 to TRBJ2-7, with D possibly TRBD1 on 5 matching bases. The source is a man aged 35 to 55 who had been exposed to COVID-19. In DNA, the CDR3 is TGTGCCAGCAGTTTAGGGGCCGCCTACGAGCAGTACTTC. It encodes CASSLGAAYEQYF.